Listed here are 8 T cell receptor beta chains from one sample, sequenced in a study of human T cells and chemical hapten exposure. Blood, whole and unfractionated, served as the source for total RNA extraction. MiXCR, run by TCRdb on the 5' RACE reads, gives a single entry per CDR3 protein. The sample comprises about 140,000 distinct CDR3 sequences, roughly 4% of which are singletons, and about 1.3% rests with the top ten. The receptor source for this set is a female donor in good health.

The chain has TRBV20-1 and TRBJ2-1; 9 nucleotides match TRBD2. Per germline, CDR1 DFQATT and CDR2 SNEGSKA (reference sequence). The CDR3 is made up of 16 amino acids. J was trimmed by 3 bases and V by 5 bases; bases with no gene match: 11. CDR3 sequence: CSARGMTSGHYNEQFF. The CDR3 DNA follows: TGCAGTGCTCGGGGCATGACTAGCGGTCACTACAATGAGCAGTTCTTC.

This chain uses TRBV10-3 with TRBJ1-6; a weak D match, TRBD1 (6 bases). Germline assignment: CDR1 ENHRY and CDR2 SYGVKD. V was pared by 10 bases and J by 7 bases, with 14 bases between. The CDR3 is 13 residues long. CDR3 sequence: CATQGGENSPLHF. The CDR3 DNA follows: TGTGCCACCCAAGGGGGGGAGAATTCACCCCTCCACTTT.

The table lists this clonotype with many counts. The rearrangement joins TRBV11-2 to TRBJ2-7; D gene ambiguous. The CDR3 is made up of 12 amino acids. In germline, CDR1 is SGHAT, CDR2 FQNNGV. V dropped 0 bases and J dropped 2 bases, with 2 bases sitting between them. CDR3 sequence reads: CASSLEPYEQYF. As DNA, the CDR3 is TGTGCCAGCAGCTTAGAGCCCTACGAGCAGTACTTC.

There are many counts of this clonotype. V and J are TRBV5-5 and TRBJ2-7; 7 bases fit TRBD2. This CDR3 is built from 17 residues. CDR1 SGHKS and CDR2 YYEKEE come from the germline V gene (reference sequence). V shed 2 bases and J 3 bases; nucleotides not matched to a gene: 14. The CDR3 here is CASSFFGFGEGNYEQYF. The CDR3 nucleotides are TGTGCCAGCAGCTTCTTCGGTTTCGGGGAGGGTAACTACGAGCAGTACTTC.

This chain links TRBV5-4 with TRBJ2-3, with TRBD2 identical over 12 bases. Germline V CDR1 and CDR2: SGHNT, YYREEE (reference sequence). Germline trimming cut 4 bases from V and 1 base from J; bases unmatched to any gene: 10. The CDR3 length is 18 residues. This CDR3 reads CASSATRLAGACTDTQYF. CDR3 sequence (DNA): TGTGCCAGCAGCGCGACGCGACTAGCGGGGGCGTGCACAGATACGCAGTATTTT. The full variable domain, with the rest looked up from reference TRBV5-4 and TRBJ2-3, is ETGVTQSPTHLIKTRGQQVTLRCSSQSGHNTVSWYQQALGQGPQFIFQYYREEENGRGNFPPRFSGLQFPNYSSELNVNALELDDSALYLCASSATRLAGACTDTQYFGPGTRLTVL.

This clonotype appeared many times. The rearrangement joins TRBV6-6 to TRBJ2-6; 8 bases fit TRBD2. Germline CDR1 is MNHNY and CDR2 is SVGAGI (reference sequence). The CDR3 is 12 amino acids. V lost 7 bases, J lost 10 bases, and 3 bases stayed unmatched. The DNA for the CDR3 is TGTGCCAGCAACGGGGGGGGTAACGTCCTGACTTTC. This codes for CASNGGGNVLTF.

This clonotype was found many times. The rearrangement uses TRBV7-2 and TRBJ1-2; 8 positions match TRBD1. The ends lost 3 bases at V and 7 bases at J; junction bases unmatched: 10. This CDR3 comprises 15 residues. In germline, CDR1 is SGHTA, CDR2 FQGNSA. CDR3 in DNA: TGTGCCAGCAGCTTGGACAGGGAATTCTATCGTGGCTACACCTTC. Its protein product is CASSLDREFYRGYTF. Filled out from reference TRBV7-2 and TRBJ1-2, the complete variable domain reads GAGVSQSPSNKVTEKGKDVELRCDPISGHTALYWYRQSLGQGLEFLIYFQGNSAPDKSGLPSDRFSAERTGGSVSTLTIQRTQQEDSAVYLCASSLDREFYRGYTFGSGTRLTVV.

This clonotype was counted ten times or more. The chain joins TRBV11-3 to TRBJ2-1; 13 bases map to TRBD2. Trimming removed 5 bases from V and 4 bases from J; junction bases left unmatched: 2. This CDR3 has 15 residues. The germline gives CDR1 SGHNT, CDR2 YENEEA. CDR3 protein: CASSQGLAGYNEQFF. The DNA of the CDR3 is TGTGCCAGCAGCCAGGGACTAGCGGGGTACAATGAGCAGTTCTTC.